The 23 T cell receptor beta chains presented below share a single source sample, sequenced in a study of cytomegalovirus exposure and HLA in healthy donors. The method was immunoSEQ multiplex PCR; TCRdb's version includes in-frame clones alone and lacks a portion of them. The sample holds about 60,000 clones, 90% to 96% seen once. Source material: PBMCs. These receptors were taken from a young woman in good health and CMV-seronegative.

The chain employs TRBV2 and TRBJ2-7, with a possible D match to TRBD2 (5 bases). The CDR3 loop spans 12 amino acids. V was clipped by 3 bases and J by 9 bases, with 12 bases between them. In germline, CDR1 is SNHLY, CDR2 FYNNEI. The CDR3 coding sequence is TGTGCCAGCAGTGACTTAGGACGGGGGCAGTACTTC. Translating gives CASSDLGRGQYF.

This clone was recorded only once. The V and J genes are TRBV5-5 and TRBJ2-5, with D possibly TRBD2 on 7 matching bases. Trimming cost V 4 bases and J 7 bases, with 17 bases left between them. This CDR3 region has 14 residues. CDR1 and CDR2 from the germline V gene are SGHKS and YYEKEE (reference sequence). This CDR3 reads CASSPQGGGGTQYF. The CDR3 region has the DNA TGTGCCAGCAGCCCTCAAGGGGGGGGCGGGACCCAGTACTTC.

The chain uses TRBV5-4 and TRBJ2-3, with 15 bases identical to TRBD2. The germline gives CDR1 SGHNT, CDR2 YYREEE (reference sequence). This CDR3 spans 18 amino acids. V was clipped by 4 bases and J by 0 bases; unmatched bases: 6. The CDR3 DNA reads TGTGCCAGCAGCACCGGGACTAGCGGGGGGATGAGCACAGATACGCAGTATTTT. Amino acid sequence: CASSTGTSGGMSTDTQYF.

The table lists this clone with a count of one. The chain is built from TRBV9 and TRBJ1-5; TRBD1 might be the D (6 bases). The germline V and J ends were trimmed by 0 bases and 5 bases, with 12 bases remaining between them. Germline V gives CDR1 SGDLS, CDR2 YYNGEE. The CDR3 is 15 amino acids. CDR3 sequence reads: CASSVGPGAHQPQHF. The CDR3 DNA follows: TGTGCCAGCAGCGTAGGGCCAGGGGCCCATCAGCCCCAGCATTTT.

This chain connects TRBV11-2 to TRBJ2-1, with D perhaps matching TRBD2 (5 bases). The CDR3 sequence is 11 residues long. Trimming shortened V by 9 bases and J by 12 bases, and 15 bases separated the two germline ends. Germline CDR1 reads SGHAT; CDR2 reads FQNNGV. Written as DNA, the CDR3 is TGTGCCAGTCGTGTGGGAGTGGGGCAGTTCTTC. Amino acids: CASRVGVGQFF.

In its sample, this clone was seen once. The chain is built from TRBV7-8 and TRBJ1-5; D is perhaps TRBD1 (6 bases). CDR1 SGHVS and CDR2 FQNEAQ come from the germline V gene. V was trimmed by 5 bases and J by 5 bases, leaving 10 bases between them. The CDR3 covers 13 residues. The chain's CDR3 is CASSPDRDQPQHF. In DNA, the CDR3 is TGTGCCAGCAGCCCGGACAGAGATCAGCCCCAGCATTTT.

The chain is built from TRBV18 and TRBJ1-2, with TRBD1 identical over 7 bases. The CDR3 is 14 amino acids. Trimming at V came to 1 base and at J to 6 bases, leaving 5 bases not matched to a gene. Germline-derived CDR1 and CDR2 are KGHSH and LQKENI. The CDR3 reads CASSPLRTGDGYTF. CDR3 in DNA: TGTGCCAGCTCACCACTTAGGACAGGAGATGGCTACACCTTC.

Comment on this clone: The sample contains more than one DNA sequence encoding this CDR3. In DNA form, the CDR3 reads TGTGCCAGCTCCCCCGGGGGCTACGAGCAGTACTTC. Encoded protein: CASSPGGYEQYF. The chain is built from TRBV18 and TRBJ2-7, with D possibly matching TRBD2 (6 bases). The CDR3 has 12 residues. V dropped 6 bases and J dropped 3 bases, with 9 bases sitting between them. Germline V gives CDR1 KGHSH, CDR2 LQKENI.

The chain joins TRBV5-6 to TRBJ2-1, with 10 bases aligning to TRBD1. V dropped 4 bases and J dropped 9; count of bases not matched to a gene: 7. Germline lookup yields CDR1 SGHDT and CDR2 YYEEEE. This CDR3 spans 14 amino acids. The CDR3 DNA follows: TGTGCCAGCAGCACCGACAGGGGGCTGGGTGAGCAGTTCTTC. This translates into CASSTDRGLGEQFF.

The chain combines TRBV4-3 with TRBJ2-1, with TRBD2 matching over 7 bases. This CDR3 is 16 amino acids long. Looked up from germline, CDR1 is LGHNA and CDR2 is YSLEER. The V segment lost 0 bases and the J segment 7 bases; nucleotides outside the gene matches: 9. CDR3: CASSQDGAGVGNEQFF. CDR3 nucleotide sequence: TGCGCCAGCAGCCAAGATGGGGCGGGAGTGGGTAATGAGCAGTTCTTC.

The chain uses TRBV28 and TRBJ2-7; D is possibly TRBD2 (6 bases). V was trimmed by 1 base and J by 3 bases, leaving 13 bases between them. Germline V gene lookup returns CDR1 MDHEN and CDR2 SYDVKM. The length of the CDR3 is 15 residues. The CDR3 nucleotides are TGTGCCAGCAGTTTATTGGGGGGAGACCTCTACGAGCAGTACTTC. Residues: CASSLLGGDLYEQYF.

The chain joins TRBV2 to TRBJ1-2; TRBD1 is a possible D gene (6 bases). Germline V gene sequence: CDR1 SNHLY, CDR2 FYNNEI. The CDR3 contains 14 residues. V gave up 5 bases and J gave up 8 bases, with 18 bases separating them. DNA of the CDR3: TGTGCCAGCAGTCTCAGACAGGAACCCTTAGGCTACACCTTC. Its protein product is CASSLRQEPLGYTF.

The rearrangement joins TRBV28 to TRBJ2-3; D might be TRBD2 (6 bases). The CDR3 is 13 residues long. Trimming stripped 11 bases from V and 1 base from J, with 13 bases between. Germline values: CDR1 MDHEN, CDR2 SYDVKM. The CDR3 bases are TGTGCCGGCCGGGAGCCTGGCACAGATACGCAGTATTTT. Translated, it gives CAGREPGTDTQYF.

V is TRBV28 and J is TRBJ1-1, with unresolved D. There are 13 residues in the CDR3. Germline loops: CDR1 MDHEN, CDR2 SYDVKM. Trimming cost V 6 bases and J 1 base, with 9 bases left between them. The DNA of the CDR3 is TGTGCCAGCAGGGTACACAAGAACACTGAAGCTTTCTTT. Translated, it gives CASRVHKNTEAFF.

The V call is TRBV11-2, the J call TRBJ1-5; 7 nucleotides agree with TRBD1. V shed 5 bases and J 2 bases; nucleotides not matched to a gene: 3. The CDR3 consists of 14 residues. Per the germline V gene, CDR1 is SGHAT and CDR2 is FQNNGV. The CDR3 loop is CASSTDRGNQPQHF. CDR3 DNA sequence: TGTGCCAGCAGCACCGACAGGGGCAATCAGCCCCAGCATTTT.

This rearrangement joins TRBV4-1 to TRBJ2-5; tentative D call: TRBD2 (6 bases). Between the trimmed V and J ends, which lost 4 bases and 2 bases, there was a span of 11 bases. Germline-derived CDR1 and CDR2 are MGHRA and YSYEKL. The CDR3 has 14 amino acids. The CDR3 coding sequence is TGCGCCAGCAGCCGCGGGACGGAACAAGAGACCCAGTACTTC. The encoded protein is CASSRGTEQETQYF.

The V and J genes are TRBV4-2 and TRBJ2-2; the D gene is possibly TRBD2 (5 bases). V was cut by 4 bases and J by 4 bases, with 16 bases left in between. Germline V lookup: CDR1 LGHNA, CDR2 YNFKEQ. The CDR3 length is 16 residues. The CDR3 loop is CASSPQWGVGTGELFF. In DNA form, the CDR3 reads TGTGCCAGCAGCCCCCAGTGGGGAGTGGGCACCGGGGAGCTGTTTTTT.

The CDR3 bases are TGTGCCAGCAGGGGAGGGCGGGGGAACTACGAGCAGTACTTC. This sequence encodes CASRGGRGNYEQYF. This rearrangement joins TRBV6-4 to TRBJ2-7, with TRBD2 matching over 7 bases. Germline trimming cut 6 bases from V and 3 bases from J; bases unmatched to any gene: 8. The CDR3 runs to 14 residues. Germline-derived CDR1 and CDR2 are MRHNA and SNTAGT.

The DNA of the CDR3 is TGTGCCAGCAGTTTGGGAGCCTACAATGAGCAGTTCTTC. Encoded protein: CASSLGAYNEQFF. This rearrangement joins TRBV6-6 to TRBJ2-1, with a possible D match to TRBD2 (5 bases). Germline values: CDR1 MNHNY, CDR2 SVGAGI (reference sequence). Trimming removed 4 bases from V and 2 bases from J, with 6 bases in between. There are 13 residues in the CDR3.

The chain uses TRBV18 and TRBJ1-2; possibly TRBD1 for D (5 bases). Trimming cost V 2 bases and J 2 bases, with 9 bases left between them. The CDR3 sequence is 14 residues long. CDR1 KGHSH and CDR2 LQKENI come from the germline V gene. The CDR3 DNA is TGTGCCAGCTCACCAGGTGGGGGGAACTATGGCTACACCTTC. It encodes CASSPGGGNYGYTF.

The chain is built from TRBV18 and TRBJ2-2; 11 bases are a match to TRBD1. Trimming removed 3 bases from V and 1 base from J; junction bases left unmatched: 10. CDR1 is KGHSH and CDR2 is LQKENI in the germline V gene. CDR3 size: 19 residues. The CDR3 loop is CASSPTPGTGGQNTGELFF. In nucleotides, the CDR3 is TGTGCCAGCTCACCGACCCCCGGGACAGGGGGGCAGAACACCGGGGAGCTGTTTTTT. The variable domain in full, completed from reference TRBV18 and TRBJ2-2, reads NAGVMQNPRHLVRRRGQEARLRCSPMKGHSHVYWYRQLPEEGLKFMVYLQKENIIDESGMPKERFSAEFPKEGPSILRIQQVVRGDSAAYFCASSPTPGTGGQNTGELFFGEGSRLTVL.

In its sample, this clone was seen a few times. The V gene is TRBV4-3, the J gene TRBJ2-2; D possibly corresponds to TRBD2 (6 bases). The CDR3 sequence is 17 residues long. Per germline, CDR1 LGHNA and CDR2 YSLEER. Trimming left V 1 base short and J 1 base short, with 13 bases between. The CDR3 DNA is TGCGCCAGCAGCCAAGCTAAGGAGGGGCTGAACACCGGGGAGCTGTTTTTT. Translation: CASSQAKEGLNTGELFF.

This sequence joins TRBV7-8 and TRBJ2-7; 8 bases match TRBD2. The V segment lost 3 bases and the J segment 0 bases; nucleotides outside the gene matches: 4. The length of the CDR3 is 15 residues. Germline-derived CDR1 and CDR2 are SGHVS and FQNEAQ. CDR3 region: CASSFSGETSYEQYF. CDR3 DNA sequence: TGTGCCAGCAGCTTTAGCGGGGAAACCTCCTACGAGCAGTACTTC.